The present T cell receptor (beta chain) was sequenced within a study of OX40 agonist ivuxolimab in advanced cancers. Across the study: With a range of about 23 to 85, age averaged approximately 60 years, and about 80% were male. Whole-study results and caveats: Compared with CD4+, CD8+ T cells on average had more expanded clones. Clones of CD4+ and CD8+ blood T cells grew by week 6 at doses of 0.1 to 3.0 mg/kg.

Concerning this clone: Its cognate antigen is unknown.

Germline CDR1 SGHTA, CDR2 FQGNSA. The CDR3 covers 13 residues. Trimming took 5 bases from V and 1 from J, leaving 8 bases between them. Here immunoSEQ multiplex PCR was the method, and the copy in TCRdb shows in-frame clones only, minus some. The data show 30,000 to 35,000 clones, approximately 78% seen once. The V gene is TRBV7-2, the J gene TRBJ2-5; no clear D. This specimen consisted of CD4+ or CD8+ T cells sorted from blood, obtained in a trial of the OX40 agonist ivuxolimab. The receptor comes from an adult with an advanced solid tumor such as melanoma, head and neck, liver or kidney cancer. The CDR3: CASSRPPQETQYF. The CDR3 DNA reads as TGTGCCAGCAGCCGACCCCCCCAAGAGACCCAGTACTTC.